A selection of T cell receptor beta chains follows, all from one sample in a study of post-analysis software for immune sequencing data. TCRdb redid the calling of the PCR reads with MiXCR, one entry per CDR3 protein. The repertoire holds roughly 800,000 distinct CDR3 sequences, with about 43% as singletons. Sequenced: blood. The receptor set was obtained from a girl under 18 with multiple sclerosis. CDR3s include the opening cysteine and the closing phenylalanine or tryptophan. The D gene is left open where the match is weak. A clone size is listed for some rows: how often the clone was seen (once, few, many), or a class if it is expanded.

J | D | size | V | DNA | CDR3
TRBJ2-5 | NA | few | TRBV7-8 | TGTGCCAGCAGCCCGCCAGTAGTTAAGACCCAGTACTTC | CASSPPVVKTQYF
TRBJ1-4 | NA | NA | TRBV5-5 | TGTGCCAGCAGCTTGGAAGTGCAGACTAATGAAAAACTGTTTTTT | CASSLEVQTNEKLFF
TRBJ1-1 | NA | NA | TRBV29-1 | TGCAGCGCCGGACAGCTCATAAACACTGAAGCTTTCTTT | CSAGQLINTEAFF
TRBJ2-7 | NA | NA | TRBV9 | TGTGCCAGCAGCGTAGCTCCGGGTTGCTACGAGCAGTACTTC | CASSVAPGCYEQYF
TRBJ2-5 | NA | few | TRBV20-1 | TGCAGTGCCCGGATCGAGGCTTCTCAAGAGACCCAGTACTTC | CSARIEASQETQYF
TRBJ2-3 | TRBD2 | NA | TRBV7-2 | TGTGCCAGCAGCTTAGAGACTAGCGGGAGGGTTGTGGATACGCAGTATTTT | CASSLETSGRVVDTQYF
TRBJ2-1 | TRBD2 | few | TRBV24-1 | TGTGCCACCAGTGATTTCCGGAGACTAGCGGGAGGTGGGTACTACAATGAGCAGTTCTTC | CATSDFRRLAGGGYYNEQFF
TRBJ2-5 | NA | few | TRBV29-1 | TGCAGCGTTACCAAGGGGTCGGGACTTCAAGAGACCCAGTACTTC | CSVTKGSGLQETQYF
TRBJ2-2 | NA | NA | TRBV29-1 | TGCAGCGTTCCTTTGGGTACCGGGGAGCTGTTTTTT | CSVPLGTGELFF
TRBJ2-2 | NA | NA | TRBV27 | TGTGCCAGCAGTGAATCTCACAGCCGGGCCACGAACACCGGGGAGCTGTTTTTT | CASSESHSRATNTGELFF
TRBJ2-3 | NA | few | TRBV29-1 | TGCAGCGTTGAAGGGGGACTGTTCACAGATACGCAGTATTTT | CSVEGGLFTDTQYF
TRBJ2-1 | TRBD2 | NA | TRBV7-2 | TGTGCCAGCAGCCGACGACTAGCGGGAGTTTTGAATGAGCAGTTCTTC | CASSRRLAGVLNEQFF